Reported below is one TCR beta chain. This sample was taken from a study of T cell responses to AZD1222 COVID-19 vaccine. The V and J ends lost 2 bases and 1 base respectively, with 9 bases between them. CDR1 and CDR2 from the germline V gene are SGHVS and FNYEAQ. This CDR3 region has 15 residues. Clones were read by immunoSEQ multiplex PCR, and TCRdb kept only the in-frame ones, dropping some. The sample yields fewer than 110,000 clones, 90% seen once. The receptor comes from an adult in good health. Sequenced here: peripheral blood, sampled on day 0 of AZD1222 vaccination. The genes are TRBV7-6 and TRBJ1-5; the D gene is possibly TRBD1 (5 bases). CDR3 protein: CASSLFSGSNQPQHF. The CDR3 region has the DNA TGTGCCAGCAGCTTATTTTCAGGGAGCAATCAGCCCCAGCATTTT.